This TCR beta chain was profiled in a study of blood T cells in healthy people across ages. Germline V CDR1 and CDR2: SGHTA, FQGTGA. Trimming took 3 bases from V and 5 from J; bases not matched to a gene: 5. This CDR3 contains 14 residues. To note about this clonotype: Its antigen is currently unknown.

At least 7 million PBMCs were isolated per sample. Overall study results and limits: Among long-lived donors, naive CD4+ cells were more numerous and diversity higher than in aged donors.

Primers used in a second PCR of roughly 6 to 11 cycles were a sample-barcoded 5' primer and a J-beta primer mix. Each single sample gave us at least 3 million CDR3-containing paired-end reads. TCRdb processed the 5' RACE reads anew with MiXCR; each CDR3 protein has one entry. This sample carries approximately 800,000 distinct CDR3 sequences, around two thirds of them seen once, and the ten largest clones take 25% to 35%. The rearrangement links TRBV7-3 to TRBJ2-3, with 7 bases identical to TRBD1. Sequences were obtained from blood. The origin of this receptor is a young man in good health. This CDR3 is CASSFSGDRDTQYF. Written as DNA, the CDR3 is TGTGCCAGCAGCTTTTCAGGGGACAGAGATACGCAGTATTTT.